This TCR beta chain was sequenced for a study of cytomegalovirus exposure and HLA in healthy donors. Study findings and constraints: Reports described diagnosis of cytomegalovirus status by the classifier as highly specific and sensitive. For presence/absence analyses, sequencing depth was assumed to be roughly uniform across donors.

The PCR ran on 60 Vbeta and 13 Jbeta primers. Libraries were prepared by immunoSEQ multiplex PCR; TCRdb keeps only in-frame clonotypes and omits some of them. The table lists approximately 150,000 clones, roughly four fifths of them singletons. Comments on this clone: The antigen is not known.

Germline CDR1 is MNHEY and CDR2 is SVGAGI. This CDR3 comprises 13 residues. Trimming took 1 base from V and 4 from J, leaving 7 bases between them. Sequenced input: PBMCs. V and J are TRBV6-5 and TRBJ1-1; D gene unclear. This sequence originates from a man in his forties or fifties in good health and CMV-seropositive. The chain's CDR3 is CASSYLQSTEAFF. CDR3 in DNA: TGTGCCAGCAGTTACTTACAGAGCACTGAAGCTTTCTTT.